This T cell receptor beta chain was sequenced in a study of cytomegalovirus exposure and HLA in healthy donors. Profiled with immunoSEQ multiplex PCR; TCRdb holds only in-frame clones, not every one. The table lists 70,000 to 85,000 clones, around 95% of them singletons. As to this clone: What it recognizes is unknown.

Study-level findings and limits: Using the classifier, cytomegalovirus status was reportedly diagnosed with high specificity and sensitivity. TCR clusters originating in the first cohort tended to co-occur in the roughly 120 validation repertoires, according to a later analysis.

Germline values: CDR1 SNHLY, CDR2 FYNNEI. Trimming removed 3 bases from V and 4 bases from J, with 10 bases in between. The CDR3 loop spans 14 amino acids. The source material was PBMCs. This receptor was obtained from a woman between 18 and 30 years old in good health and CMV-seropositive. The chain has TRBV2 and TRBJ1-5, with a possible D match to TRBD1 (6 bases). The CDR3 sequence: CASSDRGPNQPQHF. In nucleotides, the CDR3 is TGTGCCAGCAGTGACAGGGGACCTAATCAGCCCCAGCATTTT.